The 5 T cell receptor beta chains presented below share a single source sample, sequenced in a study of CD8+ T cells in alopecia areata (dated 2018 in TCRdb). Libraries were built with the immunoSEQ multiplex PCR assay. To provide template for TCR sequencing, every sample had RNA extracted and reverse transcribed into cDNA. As stored in TCRdb, this immuneACCESS dataset retains in-frame rearrangements with V and J assigned. A fraction of the clones does not appear; measured against another copy, unresolved V genes explain less than half of the discrepancy, and the remainder lacks a known reason. The sample records fewer than 110,000 clones, less than 70% of which are singletons. Roughly 8.8% of the sample comes from the top ten. The sequencing input was CD4+ T cells sorted from blood. The receptors come from a human donor in good health.

The chain employs TRBV5-1 and TRBJ2-1; D uncertain. Trimming pared 5 bases from V and 10 bases from J, leaving 13 bases between. The germline CDR1 and CDR2 sequences are SGHRS and YFSETQ. The CDR3 contains 12 residues. Here the CDR3 reads CASSLEGREQFF. The DNA for the CDR3 is TGCGCCAGCAGTCTGGAAGGCAGGGAGCAGTTCTTC.

The sample holds a few counts of this clone. The chain uses TRBV6-6 and TRBJ1-2; tentative D call: TRBD1 (6 bases). Germline V gene sequence: CDR1 MNHNY, CDR2 SVGAGI (reference sequence). Trimming pared 6 bases from V and 6 bases from J, leaving 11 bases between. The length of the CDR3 is 12 residues. The CDR3 DNA is TGTGCCAGCAGGGGCTACAGGGATGGCTACACCTTC. As protein: CASRGYRDGYTF.

The gene calls are TRBV29-1 and TRBJ2-7; 10 nucleotides align to TRBD1. Looked up from germline, CDR1 is SQVTM and CDR2 is ANQGSEA. CDR3 length: 13 amino acids. With 6 bases clipped from V and 3 bases from J, the junction kept 5 bases outside the gene matches. The CDR3 spells CSVARTGGYEQYF. The CDR3 nucleotides are TGCAGCGTCGCACGGACAGGGGGCTACGAGCAGTACTTC.

The chain recombines TRBV27 with TRBJ2-7; D is possibly TRBD2 (5 bases). Germline CDR1 and CDR2: MNHEY and SMNVEV (reference sequence). The CDR3 is made up of 16 amino acids. The CDR3 protein is CAPSGLDLIEEGEQYF. The CDR3 DNA sequence: TGTGCTCCCTCGGGCCTCGACCTAATTGAAGAGGGCGAGCAGTACTTC.

The genes are TRBV7-2 and TRBJ2-1, with 13 bases lining up with TRBD2. J gave up 0 bases and V 5 bases, and 7 bases lay outside the gene matches. The CDR3 has 18 amino acids. Germline V gene data show CDR1 as SGHTA and CDR2 as FQGNSA. The CDR3 here is CASSPQGLAGASYNEQFF. DNA for the CDR3: TGTGCCAGCAGCCCTCAAGGACTAGCGGGAGCCTCCTACAATGAGCAGTTCTTC.